What follows are 16 T cell receptor beta chains derived from one specimen sequenced in a study of memory CD4+ T cells and cytomegalovirus serostatus. Sequencing was performed with immunoSEQ multiplex PCR; in TCRdb, only in-frame clones are kept and a portion is missing. The sample lists 50,000 or so clones, around 82% seen once, with 1.5% to 2% in the top ten. Single viable CD3+CD4+CD8-CD45RO+ cells were sorted as the memory CD4+ T cells. Sequencing input: memory CD4+ T cells from blood. These receptors were collected from an adult in good health and CMV-seropositive.

The chain employs TRBV7-9 and TRBJ1-4; D ambiguous. The CDR3 covers 14 residues. V was clipped by 5 bases and J by 6 bases, with 13 bases between them. Germline CDR1 and CDR2: SEHNR and FQNEAQ (reference sequence). CDR3 region: CASSPRFGDEKLFF. The DNA of the CDR3 is TGTGCCAGCAGCCCCCGTTTCGGTGATGAAAAACTGTTTTTT.

V gene TRBV7-9 combines with J gene TRBJ2-3; D possibly matches TRBD1 or TRBD2 (5 bases each). Germline CDR1 is SEHNR and CDR2 is FQNEAQ (reference sequence). There are 16 residues in the CDR3. The V and J ends lost 4 bases and 0 bases respectively, with 14 bases between them. The CDR3 here is CASSSGRRTSTDTQYF. In DNA, the CDR3 is TGTGCCAGCAGCTCGGGACGGCGAACTAGCACAGATACGCAGTATTTT.

The chain uses TRBV6-5 and TRBJ2-5; D call uncertain. Per the germline V gene, CDR1 is MNHEY and CDR2 is SVGAGI. V lost 6 bases and J 4 bases, leaving 18 bases between the germline ends. The CDR3 sequence is 15 residues long. CDR3 DNA: TGTGCCAGCAGCCCAAGCGCCAACTGGGGAGAGACCCAGTACTTC. As protein: CASSPSANWGETQYF.

The chain has TRBV27 and TRBJ2-7; 7 bases line up with TRBD1. The germline V gene has CDR1 MNHEY and CDR2 SMNVEV (reference sequence). The J segment lost 7 bases and the V segment lost 5 bases, leaving 8 bases of the junction unmatched. CDR3 length equals 13 residues. In DNA, the CDR3 is TGTGCCAGCAGTATGCAGGGGGTCGGGGAGCAGTACTTC. Translation gives CASSMQGVGEQYF.

For the CDR3, the DNA is TGTGCCAGCACCGCGGACGTACGCGGCTACACCTTC. Encoded protein: CASTADVRGYTF. This chain connects TRBV2 to TRBJ1-2; D is unresolved. The CDR3 consists of 12 residues. V gave up 7 bases and J gave up 8 bases, with 14 bases separating them. Per germline, CDR1 SNHLY and CDR2 FYNNEI.

This clone is a singleton in its sample. The chain uses TRBV2 and TRBJ2-5; D remains ambiguous. The germline CDR1 and CDR2 sequences are SNHLY and FYNNEI. The V and J ends lost 4 bases and 4 bases respectively, with 7 bases between them. CDR3 length: 12 amino acids. The CDR3 DNA sequence: TGTGCCAGCAGTGCGACCAGAGAGACCCAGTACTTC. It is translated as CASSATRETQYF.

The gene calls are TRBV5-1 and TRBJ2-3; 12 bases line up with TRBD2. The CDR3 sequence is 16 residues long. Germline loops: CDR1 SGHRS, CDR2 YFSETQ. Trimming cost V 3 bases and J 4 bases; bases outside gene matches: 6. The CDR3 protein is CASSSSLAGGADTQYF. The DNA of the CDR3 is TGCGCCAGCAGCTCATCTCTAGCGGGAGGGGCAGATACGCAGTATTTT.

This rearrangement joins TRBV5-6 to TRBJ2-5; the D gene is possibly TRBD1 (6 bases). In germline, CDR1 is SGHDT, CDR2 YYEEEE. Trimming took 1 base from V and 5 from J, leaving 15 bases between them. This CDR3 comprises 15 residues. CDR3 coding DNA: TGTGCCAGCAGCTTGACAGGGTCGATAAAGGAGACCCAGTACTTC. This sequence encodes CASSLTGSIKETQYF. Variable domain in full (rest from reference TRBV5-6 and TRBJ2-5): DAGVTQSPTHLIKTRGQQVTLRCSPKSGHDTVSWYQQALGQGPQFIFQYYEEEERQRGNFPDRFSGHQFPNYSSELNVNALLLGDSALYLCASSLTGSIKETQYFGPGTRLLVL.

The chain is built from TRBV29-1 and TRBJ2-6; no reliable D call. Trimming removed 6 bases from V and 2 bases from J, with 5 bases in between. Germline assignment: CDR1 SQVTM and CDR2 ANQGSEA. This CDR3 is built from 12 residues. The DNA for the CDR3 is TGCAGCGTCTTAACTGGGGCCAACGTCCTGACTTTC. Amino acid sequence: CSVLTGANVLTF.

The chain couples TRBV4-2 to TRBJ2-1; D perhaps matches TRBD2 (6 bases). Trimming stripped 1 base from V and 2 bases from J, with 18 bases between. Per the germline V gene, CDR1 is LGHNA and CDR2 is YNFKEQ. The CDR3 spans 18 residues. This CDR3 is CASSQAPGTPEPYNEQFF. DNA for the CDR3: TGTGCCAGCAGCCAAGCCCCCGGGACTCCAGAGCCCTACAATGAGCAGTTCTTC.

This clone is a singleton in its sample. The CDR3 is CATSRANRGDTQYF. The CDR3 bases are TGTGCCACCAGCAGGGCTAATAGGGGAGATACGCAGTATTTT. This chain connects TRBV15 to TRBJ2-3; maybe TRBD1 (5 bases). V dropped 3 bases and J dropped 5 bases, with 12 bases sitting between them. The CDR3 spans 14 residues. Germline CDR1 LNHNV, CDR2 YYDKDF (reference sequence).

The V gene is TRBV30, the J gene TRBJ2-5; D possibly matches TRBD1 or TRBD2 (5 bases each). The germline CDR1 and CDR2 sequences are GTSNPN and SVGIG (reference sequence). The V end lost 2 bases, the J end lost 12 bases, and 22 bases lay between the germline ends. The length of the CDR3 is 14 residues. As DNA, the CDR3 is TGTGCCTGGAGTAACTCCGGGACGCCGGATTATGAGTACTTC. It yields the protein CAWSNSGTPDYEYF.

The chain carries TRBV2 and TRBJ2-7; D unclear. Trimming stripped 6 bases from V and 0 bases from J, with 12 bases between. There are 14 residues in the CDR3. Germline values: CDR1 SNHLY, CDR2 FYNNEI. The DNA for the CDR3 is TGTGCCAGCAGGCCCGCTAGGAGCTCCTACGAGCAGTACTTC. As protein: CASRPARSSYEQYF.

The CDR3: CASSLDASHNEQFF. Here the CDR3 DNA reads TGTGCCAGCAGCTTAGATGCCAGCCACAATGAGCAGTTCTTC. The J gene is TRBJ2-1, the V gene TRBV11-3; no definite D call. V was trimmed by 0 bases and J by 5 bases, leaving 8 bases between them. CDR1 and CDR2 from the germline V gene are SGHNT and YENEEA. CDR3 length: 14 amino acids.

The rearrangement links TRBV6-5 to TRBJ2-7; D may be TRBD1 or TRBD2 (6 bases each). V was pared by 6 bases and J by 7 bases, with 13 bases between. The germline CDR1 and CDR2 sequences are MNHEY and SVGAGI. This CDR3 has 12 residues. CDR3 loop: CASRPGAGEQYF. The CDR3, as DNA: TGTGCCAGCAGACCGGGGGCGGGGGAGCAGTACTTC.

V is TRBV18 and J is TRBJ1-1; D is possibly TRBD1 (6 bases). Germline values: CDR1 KGHSH, CDR2 LQKENI. This CDR3 region has 17 residues. With 4 bases removed from V and 5 bases from J, the gap between germline ends came to 23 bases. CDR3 nucleotide sequence: TGTGCCAGCTCACGGGATTCATGGGGCCCAGGGGAGACTGAAGCTTTCTTT. It encodes CASSRDSWGPGETEAFF. Together with reference TRBV18 and TRBJ1-1, the CDR3 gives the full variable domain: NAGVMQNPRHLVRRRGQEARLRCSPMKGHSHVYWYRQLPEEGLKFMVYLQKENIIDESGMPKERFSAEFPKEGPSILRIQQVVRGDSAAYFCASSRDSWGPGETEAFFGQGTRLTVV.